These T cell receptor beta chains were read from a single sample in a study of blood T cells in healthy people across ages. One entry per CDR3 protein, called by TCRdb with MiXCR from the 5' RACE reads. The data show about 290,000 distinct CDR3 sequences, roughly a quarter seen once. The source material was blood. The receptors derive from a woman in her seventies in good health. CDR3s include the opening cysteine and the closing phenylalanine or tryptophan. The order of the fields is J gene, D gene, clone size, V gene, CDR3 protein, CDR3 DNA. D genes are given only for firm matches. A clone size is listed for some rows: how often the clone was seen (once, few, many), or a class if it is expanded.

j_call: TRBJ2-2
d_call: TRBD2
clone_size: .
v_call: TRBV6-5
cdr3_aa: CASIYRLAGEVAPGELFF
cdr3_nt: TGTGCCAGCATTTACAGACTAGCGGGAGAGGTCGCCCCCGGGGAGCTGTTTTTT

j_call: TRBJ2-1
d_call: .
clone_size: few
v_call: TRBV2
cdr3_aa: CASIPGAGNEQFF
cdr3_nt: TGTGCCAGCATCCCTGGAGCCGGGAATGAGCAGTTCTTC

j_call: TRBJ1-2
d_call: .
clone_size: few
v_call: TRBV7-2
cdr3_aa: CASSLVRSSYGYTF
cdr3_nt: TGTGCCAGCAGCTTAGTGCGCAGCAGCTATGGCTACACCTTC

j_call: TRBJ2-6
d_call: .
clone_size: .
v_call: TRBV7-2
cdr3_aa: CASSAAGTGANVLTF
cdr3_nt: TGTGCCAGCAGCGCAGCGGGTACCGGGGCCAACGTCCTGACTTTC

j_call: TRBJ2-2
d_call: .
clone_size: many
v_call: TRBV20-1
cdr3_aa: CSARDPALHTGELFF
cdr3_nt: TGCAGTGCTAGAGATCCAGCGCTCCACACCGGGGAGCTGTTTTTT

j_call: TRBJ1-4
d_call: TRBD1
clone_size: .
v_call: TRBV28
cdr3_aa: CASSLSQIQGRKLFF
cdr3_nt: TGTGCCAGCAGTTTATCCCAAATACAGGGGCGGAAACTGTTTTTT

j_call: TRBJ2-4
d_call: .
clone_size: .
v_call: TRBV6-2/TRBV6-3
cdr3_aa: CTSSSGLSAKNIQYF
cdr3_nt: TGTACCAGCAGTTCCGGACTGTCAGCCAAAAACATTCAGTACTTC

j_call: TRBJ2-5
d_call: .
clone_size: .
v_call: TRBV11-2
cdr3_aa: CASSEILAGGETQYF
cdr3_nt: TGTGCCAGCAGCGAGATACTAGCTGGAGGAGAGACCCAGTACTTC

j_call: TRBJ2-5
d_call: TRBD2
clone_size: many
v_call: TRBV5-6
cdr3_aa: CASSPGLAGVRETQYF
cdr3_nt: TGTGCCAGCAGTCCCGGACTAGCGGGAGTACGGGAGACCCAGTACTTC

j_call: TRBJ2-4
d_call: TRBD2
clone_size: many
v_call: TRBV6-6
cdr3_aa: CASSYSRGGSENIQYF
cdr3_nt: TGTGCCAGCAGTTACTCGAGAGGCGGGAGCGAAAACATTCAGTACTTC

j_call: TRBJ2-4
d_call: .
clone_size: many
v_call: TRBV25-1
cdr3_aa: CASIEGWQAKNIQYF
cdr3_nt: TGTGCCAGCATAGAGGGTTGGCAGGCCAAAAACATTCAGTACTTC

j_call: TRBJ2-6
d_call: TRBD1
clone_size: .
v_call: TRBV18
cdr3_aa: CASSPQGAASSGANVLTF
cdr3_nt: TGTGCCAGCTCACCACAGGGGGCAGCCAGCTCTGGGGCCAACGTCCTGACTTTC

j_call: TRBJ2-4
d_call: .
clone_size: many
v_call: TRBV28
cdr3_aa: CASSSTQTAKNIQYF
cdr3_nt: TGTGCCAGCAGTTCGACCCAGACGGCCAAAAACATTCAGTACTTC